Sequencing of this T cell receptor beta chain was carried out in a study of OX40 agonist ivuxolimab in advanced cancers. Study-level points and caveats: Undetermined was the antigen specificity of the expanded peripheral T cells. CD8+ T cells showed, on average, more clonal expansion than CD4+ cells.

Autoimmune disease history or systemic immunosuppression led to patients being barred. Samples of blood were obtained at baseline, on cycle 4 day 1, and on cycle 7 day 1. The assay was immunoSEQ multiplex PCR, and TCRdb's table has in-frame clones only and misses some. This sample has under 70,000 clones, with approximately 89% found just once. About this clone: Its antigen is not known.

V lost 1 base to trimming and J lost 0 bases, with 3 bases between them. This CDR3 region has 12 residues. In germline, CDR1 is GTSNPN, CDR2 SVGIG (reference sequence). The sequence was obtained from an adult with an advanced solid tumor such as melanoma, head and neck, liver or kidney cancer. The specimen was CD4+ or CD8+ T cells sorted from blood, collected in a trial of the OX40 agonist ivuxolimab. The gene calls are TRBV30 and TRBJ1-2, with D unresolved. The CDR3 is CAWSGANYGYTF. CDR3 sequence (DNA): TGTGCCTGGAGTGGCGCTAACTATGGCTACACCTTC.